Listed here are 26 T cell receptor beta chains from one sample, sequenced in a study of blood T cell repertoires in COVID-19. The assay was immunoSEQ multiplex PCR, and TCRdb's table has in-frame clones only and misses some. The repertoire consists of 100,000 to 110,000 clones, with about 80% occurring once and the leading ten covering about an eighth. Sequencing was performed on peripheral blood. Receptors originate from a woman aged 70 to 79 with acute or convalescent COVID-19.

The chain carries TRBV27 and TRBJ1-5; no reliable D call. Trimming removed 2 bases at V and 2 bases at J, with 7 bases between. Germline assignment: CDR1 MNHEY and CDR2 SMNVEV (reference sequence). This CDR3 has 14 amino acids. CDR3 in DNA: TGTGCCAGCAGTTTAAGGGAGGGCAATCAGCCCCAGCATTTT. Translated, it gives CASSLREGNQPQHF.

The chain links TRBV7-8 to TRBJ2-1, with D hard to call. Germline V gene lookup returns CDR1 SGHVS and CDR2 FQNEAQ. V lost 8 bases to trimming and J lost 8 bases, with 16 bases between them. The CDR3 loop spans 13 amino acids. CDR3 sequence reads: CASARNLLDEQFF. The CDR3 nucleotides are TGTGCCAGCGCTCGAAATTTACTCGATGAGCAGTTCTTC.

The rearrangement links TRBV12-5 to TRBJ1-3; 10 bases map to TRBD1. Trimming took 6 bases from V and 7 from J; bases not matched to a gene: 6. The CDR3 is made up of 14 amino acids. Germline CDR1 LGHNT, CDR2 FRNRAP. The chain's CDR3 is CASGPGQGRNTIYF. Written as DNA, the CDR3 is TGTGCTAGTGGGCCGGGACAGGGGCGTAACACCATATATTTT.

A few counts support this clone. V and J are TRBV29-1 and TRBJ2-2, with 12 bases matching TRBD2. The J segment lost 5 bases and the V segment lost 5 bases, leaving 3 bases of the junction unmatched. The germline CDR1 and CDR2 sequences are SQVTM and ANQGSEA. The CDR3 extends over 14 amino acids. The CDR3 sequence: CSVTSGGLTGELFF. CDR3 in DNA: TGCAGCGTTACTAGCGGGGGGCTAACCGGGGAGCTGTTTTTT.

This chain connects TRBV11-3 to TRBJ2-4, with TRBD1 matching 10 bases. The CDR3 length is 16 residues. V shed 5 bases and J 3 bases; nucleotides not matched to a gene: 7. The germline V gene has CDR1 SGHNT and CDR2 YENEEA. The CDR3 loop is CASSPGTGEGKNIQYF. As DNA, the CDR3 is TGTGCCAGCAGCCCTGGGACAGGGGAGGGCAAAAACATTCAGTACTTC.

This chain joins TRBV6-5 and TRBJ1-2; 9 bases map to TRBD1. Per germline, CDR1 MNHEY and CDR2 SVGAGI. The CDR3 spans 15 residues. Trimming took 4 bases from V and 5 from J; bases not matched to a gene: 8. In DNA, the CDR3 is TGTGCCAGCAGTTCGCCGGGACAGGGTCTTTATGGCTACACCTTC. Its protein is CASSSPGQGLYGYTF.

The chain employs TRBV11-2 and TRBJ1-1, with a possible D match to TRBD1 (6 bases). CDR3 length: 16 amino acids. CDR1 is SGHAT, CDR2 FQNNGV, per germline. V lost 0 bases and J lost 5, with 16 bases in between. CDR3 sequence: CASSLDSSGAWTEAFF. The CDR3 DNA follows: TGTGCCAGCAGCTTAGATTCGTCAGGGGCGTGGACTGAAGCTTTCTTT.

The chain has TRBV19 and TRBJ1-1, with D uncertain. CDR1 LNHDA and CDR2 SQIVND come from the germline V gene (reference sequence). The CDR3 covers 14 residues. The germline V and J ends were trimmed by 5 bases and 0 bases, with 10 bases remaining between them. CDR3 loop: CASSPAGMNTEAFF. The CDR3 DNA follows: TGTGCCAGTAGTCCAGCGGGCATGAACACTGAAGCTTTCTTT.

This chain joins TRBV28 and TRBJ2-7; 8 bases fit TRBD1. V shed 5 bases and J 3 bases; nucleotides not matched to a gene: 12. In germline, CDR1 is MDHEN, CDR2 SYDVKM. The CDR3 is 16 amino acids. This CDR3 reads CASSTRTGKGLYEQYV. The CDR3 DNA follows: TGTGCCAGCAGTACAAGGACAGGGAAGGGACTCTACGAGCAGTACGTC.

The rearrangement joins TRBV28 to TRBJ1-2; 9 bases are shared with TRBD1. This CDR3 is built from 17 residues. Germline loops: CDR1 MDHEN, CDR2 SYDVKM. V shed 6 bases, J shed 0 bases, and the junction held 11 bases outside the gene matches. This chain's CDR3 is CASRSYFTGGTNYGYTF. The CDR3 nucleotides are TGTGCCAGCAGATCCTACTTCACAGGGGGCACTAACTATGGCTACACCTTC.

The chain has TRBV5-8 and TRBJ1-2; D ambiguous. CDR3 size: 11 residues. In germline, CDR1 is SGHTS, CDR2 YDEGEE. Between the trimmed V and J ends, which lost 7 bases and 8 bases, there was a span of 12 bases. The CDR3 loop reads CASPPYGGYTF. CDR3 nucleotides: TGTGCCAGCCCACCCTACGGGGGCTACACCTTC.

This sequence joins TRBV5-1 and TRBJ1-4; the D gene is possibly TRBD1 (6 bases). Looked up from germline, CDR1 is SGHRS and CDR2 is YFSETQ. The CDR3 has 13 amino acids. Trimming took 4 bases from V and 6 from J, leaving 10 bases between them. The CDR3 DNA reads TGCGCCAGCAGCCGCTGGACAGATGAAAAACTGTTTTTT. It codes for CASSRWTDEKLFF. Variable domain in full (rest from reference TRBV5-1 and TRBJ1-4): KAGVTQTPRYLIKTRGQQVTLSCSPISGHRSVSWYQQTPGQGLQFLFEYFSETQRNKGNFPGRFSGRQFSNSRSEMNVSTLELGDSALYLCASSRWTDEKLFFGSGTQLSVL.

The gene calls are TRBV3-1 (or the pseudogene TRBV3-2) and TRBJ2-1; tentative D call: TRBD1 (5 bases). Germline V gives CDR1 LGHDT, CDR2 YNNKEL (reference sequence). V lost 0 bases and J lost 3, with 15 bases in between. CDR3 length: 17 amino acids. As DNA, the CDR3 is TGTGCCAGCAGCCAAGAGATGGGGCAGGGAATCTACAATGAGCAGTTCTTC. Amino acid sequence: CASSQEMGQGIYNEQFF.

This clone was counted a few times. The CDR3 loop is CASSYAGNEQFF. For the CDR3, the DNA is TGTGCCAGCAGTTACGCGGGCAATGAGCAGTTCTTC. The chain employs TRBV6-2 or TRBV6-3 and TRBJ2-1; the D gene is possibly TRBD2 (5 bases). Germline CDR1 and CDR2: MNHEY and SVGEGT. The CDR3 runs 12 residues. Trimming removed 2 bases from V and 6 bases from J, with 5 bases in between.

J is TRBJ2-7 and V is TRBV5-6, with 13 bases fitting TRBD2. CDR3 length: 15 residues. The V and J ends lost 0 bases and 4 bases, in that order; junction bases with no gene match: 1. From germline, CDR1 is SGHDT and CDR2 YYEEEE. The CDR3 DNA reads as TGTGCCAGCAGCTTGGGGGGACTAGCGGGGTACGAGCAGTACTTC. As protein: CASSLGGLAGYEQYF.

The rearrangement links TRBV9 to TRBJ1-3, with 7 positions matching TRBD1. Trimming cost V 0 bases and J 0 bases; bases outside gene matches: 3. The length of the CDR3 is 16 residues. Germline V gene sequence: CDR1 SGDLS, CDR2 YYNGEE. The CDR3 protein is CASSVAGQYSGNTIYF. The CDR3 region has the DNA TGTGCCAGCAGCGTAGCGGGACAGTACTCTGGAAACACCATATATTTT.

The chain recombines TRBV6-5 with TRBJ2-3, with D unresolved. The V gene lost 6 bases and the J gene lost 6 bases, with 7 bases spanning the gap. The CDR3 runs to 11 residues. CDR1 is MNHEY, CDR2 SVGAGI, per germline. The CDR3 sequence is CASRIRDTQYF. CDR3 DNA: TGTGCCAGCAGAATTCGGGATACGCAGTATTTT.

This chain connects TRBV6-5 to TRBJ1-4; 7 bases are shared with TRBD1. The V gene end was trimmed by 7 bases and the J gene end by 0 bases; junction bases not matched to a gene: 2. The CDR3 is 14 residues long. Germline CDR1 MNHEY, CDR2 SVGAGI. Here the CDR3 reads CASKGASTNEKLFF. CDR3 coding DNA: TGTGCCAGCAAGGGGGCCTCAACTAATGAAAAACTGTTTTTT.

This chain links TRBV3-1 (or the pseudogene TRBV3-2) with TRBJ1-6, with unresolved D. Germline loops: CDR1 LGHDT, CDR2 YNNKEL (reference sequence). V lost 2 bases to trimming and J lost 7 bases, with 6 bases between them. The CDR3 length is 13 residues. The CDR3: CASSQSRNSPLHF. CDR3 bases: TGTGCCAGCAGCCAATCTAGAAATTCACCCCTCCACTTT.

In its sample, this clone was seen once. The chain employs TRBV28 and TRBJ1-2, with 11 bases lining up with TRBD1. V shed 6 bases, J shed 1 base, and the junction held 1 base outside the gene matches. The germline V gene encodes CDR1 MDHEN and CDR2 SYDVKM. The CDR3 runs to 14 residues. The CDR3 coding sequence is TGTGCCAGCAGGGGACAGGGGGGTAACTATGGCTACACCTTC. This sequence encodes CASRGQGGNYGYTF.

The rearrangement links TRBV5-1 to TRBJ1-4, with D possibly TRBD1 on 6 matching bases. V dropped 0 bases and J dropped 7 bases, with 10 bases sitting between them. Per germline, CDR1 SGHRS and CDR2 YFSETQ. The length of the CDR3 is 14 residues. In DNA form, the CDR3 reads TGCGCCAGCAGCTTGGACAGGGAGGGTGAAAAACTGTTTTTT. It specifies CASSLDREGEKLFF.

The chain uses TRBV6-5 and TRBJ1-5; D may be TRBD1 (6 bases). CDR1 MNHEY and CDR2 SVGAGI come from the germline V gene. This CDR3 comprises 13 residues. V was pared by 4 bases and J by 7 bases, with 11 bases between. For the CDR3, the DNA is TGTGCCAGCAGTTTACAGGGTAGACAGCCCCAGCATTTT. It yields the protein CASSLQGRQPQHF.

The sample holds one count of this clone. The chain recombines TRBV5-1 with TRBJ1-3, with D perhaps matching TRBD1 (5 bases). The CDR3 totals 17 residues. V lost 0 bases and J 7 bases, leaving 20 bases between the germline ends. CDR1 and CDR2 from the germline V gene are SGHRS and YFSETQ. In nucleotides, the CDR3 is TGCGCCAGCAGCTTGGCTCGTATGGGGCTCCCCCCGAACACCATATATTTT. Translation gives CASSLARMGLPPNTIYF.

V is TRBV5-6 and J is TRBJ1-4; TRBD1 matches at 7 bases. This CDR3 has 16 residues. Per the germline V gene, CDR1 is SGHDT and CDR2 is YYEEEE. J was trimmed by 7 bases and V by 3 bases; bases with no gene match: 12. This CDR3 is CASSSPATGVGEKLFF. The DNA for the CDR3 is TGTGCCAGCAGCTCCCCCGCCACAGGGGTCGGTGAAAAACTGTTTTTT. The entire variable domain, with the rest obtained from reference TRBV5-6 and TRBJ1-4, is as follows: DAGVTQSPTHLIKTRGQQVTLRCSPKSGHDTVSWYQQALGQGPQFIFQYYEEEERQRGNFPDRFSGHQFPNYSSELNVNALLLGDSALYLCASSSPATGVGEKLFFGSGTQLSVL.

The J gene is TRBJ1-5, the V gene TRBV9, with a tentative D call TRBD1 (5 bases). The CDR3 is 15 amino acids. Germline V gene data show CDR1 as SGDLS and CDR2 as YYNGEE. V shed 0 bases and J shed 7 bases, with 14 bases lying between them. As DNA, the CDR3 is TGTGCCAGCAGCGTAGACCCGGCCCCAGGGCAGCCCCAGCATTTT. This encodes CASSVDPAPGQPQHF.

V and J are TRBV20-1 and TRBJ1-2; TRBD1 matches 9 bases. CDR3 length: 15 amino acids. Germline V CDR1 and CDR2: DFQATT, SNEGSKA (reference sequence). Trimming took 3 bases from V and 0 from J; bases not matched to a gene: 5. CDR3 protein: CSASPGTGTNYGYTF. The CDR3 DNA sequence: TGCAGTGCTAGTCCTGGGACAGGGACTAACTATGGCTACACCTTC.